The clone carrying this T cell receptor beta chain was seen a handful of times. Antigen unknown. Stated time point: blood at routine non-recurrence follow-up after resection. Without sorting, whole RNA was sequenced from tumor, nontumor lung or frozen PBMC. This record comes from a study of spatial heterogeneity in lung cancer. For the study at large: Detection consistently yielded more beta chains than alpha chains. In raw reads, more than nine appearances on average were recorded for each unique TCR and UMI combination. Regarding the study as a whole: Ubiquitous expanded tumor TCRs surfaced in blood more at resection than they did at follow-up.

Germline CDR1 and CDR2: MDHEN and SYDVKM. V was clipped by 1 base and J by 3 bases, with 3 bases between them. The CDR3 is made up of 12 amino acids. TCR cDNA molecules were tagged individually, and each one carried a unique molecular identifier. TCRdb reprocessed the 5' RACE reads with MiXCR, giving one entry per CDR3 protein. The top ten clones hold around a sixth of a sample with some 120,000 distinct CDR3 sequences, 9.5% to 15% of them seen once. The chain recombines TRBV28 with TRBJ1-1; D is uncertain. The sequence came from a male donor with early-stage non-small cell lung cancer. The source material was PBMCs, sampled at follow-up. CDR3 amino acids: CASSLSYTEAFF. In DNA form, the CDR3 reads TGTGCCAGCAGTTTATCGTACACTGAAGCTTTCTTT.